These 17 T cell receptor beta chains originate from one sample sequenced in a study of T cell responses to AZD1222 COVID-19 vaccine. Here immunoSEQ multiplex PCR was the method, and the copy in TCRdb shows in-frame clones only, minus some. The sample lists some 87,000 clones, approximately 90% seen once, with roughly 32% in the top ten. The starting material was peripheral blood, obtained on day 0 of AZD1222 vaccination. The receptor set was obtained from an adult in good health.

The V gene is TRBV7-2, the J gene TRBJ2-7; 7 bases match TRBD1. Germline V CDR1 and CDR2: SGHTA, FQGNSA. V was pared by 3 bases and J by 3 bases, with 8 bases of the junction left unmatched. This CDR3 has 15 residues. CDR3 residues: CASSFRTGTVYEQYF. The CDR3 DNA is TGTGCCAGCAGCTTCCGCACCGGGACAGTCTACGAGCAGTACTTC.

V is TRBV14 and J is TRBJ1-4; unclear D gene. V was cut by 3 bases and J by 2 bases, with 19 bases left in between. The CDR3 loop spans 18 amino acids. In germline, CDR1 is SGHDN, CDR2 FVKESK. CDR3 protein: CASSHFTGPGFTNEKLFF. The CDR3 nucleotides are TGTGCCAGCAGCCACTTCACGGGTCCGGGGTTCACTAATGAAAAACTGTTTTTT.

The CDR3 nucleotides are TGTGCCAGCAGCCGGAGGCAGGCCCAAGAGACCCAGTACTTC. It specifies CASSRRQAQETQYF. This sequence joins TRBV7-9 and TRBJ2-5; a possible D gene is TRBD2 (5 bases). The CDR3 extends over 14 amino acids. Germline V gives CDR1 SEHNR, CDR2 FQNEAQ (reference sequence). Trimming cost V 5 bases and J 1 base, with 11 bases left between them.

In this sample, this clone turned up once. The V call is TRBV28, the J call TRBJ2-4; perhaps TRBD1 as D (5 bases). The CDR3 is made up of 14 amino acids. The germline CDR1 and CDR2 sequences are MDHEN and SYDVKM. Trimming took 3 bases from V and 2 from J, leaving 8 bases between them. The CDR3 coding sequence is TGTGCCAGCAGTTTGCAGGGTTCCAAAAACATTCAGTACTTC. Translation: CASSLQGSKNIQYF.

CDR3 amino acids: CASSSSASGSTDTQYF. The CDR3 nucleotides are TGTGCCAGCAGTTCCTCGGCTAGCGGGAGTACCGATACGCAGTATTTT. The genes are TRBV28 and TRBJ2-3, with TRBD2 identical over 10 bases. CDR1 MDHEN and CDR2 SYDVKM come from the germline V gene. CDR3 length equals 16 residues. The J segment lost 6 bases and the V segment lost 4 bases, leaving 10 bases of the junction unmatched.

J is TRBJ1-1 and V is TRBV10-3; D may be TRBD1 (6 bases). The length of the CDR3 is 17 residues. Germline CDR1 is ENHRY and CDR2 is SYGVKD. Trimming cost V 0 bases and J 1 base, with 15 bases left between them. CDR3 residues: CAISESVDRSRNTEAFF. For the CDR3, the DNA is TGTGCCATCAGTGAGTCCGTCGACAGGTCTAGGAACACTGAAGCTTTCTTT.

This clone was observed a single time. This chain uses TRBV28 with TRBJ2-5, with 11 bases identical to TRBD2. Germline V gene sequence: CDR1 MDHEN, CDR2 SYDVKM. The CDR3 covers 16 residues. J gave up 5 bases and V 2 bases, and 7 bases lay outside the gene matches. CDR3 protein: CASSLSTSGSRETQYF. CDR3 sequence (DNA): TGTGCCAGCAGTTTAAGTACTAGCGGGAGTAGGGAGACCCAGTACTTC.

The CDR3 bases are TGCGCCAGCAGTGATAGCGGGAGTGCGCAGTATTTT. Translating it yields CASSDSGSAQYF. The chain carries TRBV10-2 and TRBJ2-3; 9 bases agree with TRBD2. Germline lookup yields CDR1 WSHSY and CDR2 SAAADI. V lost 3 bases to trimming and J lost 10 bases; unmatched junction nucleotides: 2. The CDR3 runs to 12 residues.

The chain couples TRBV5-1 to TRBJ2-1; possibly TRBD1 or TRBD2 for D (5 bases each). This CDR3 region has 15 residues. Trimming took 4 bases from V and 4 from J, leaving 15 bases between them. CDR1 and CDR2 from the germline V gene are SGHRS and YFSETQ. The CDR3 here is CASSQVGVSYNEQFF. The CDR3 coding sequence is TGCGCCAGCAGCCAAGTGGGGGTGAGTTACAATGAGCAGTTCTTC.

The gene calls are TRBV29-1 and TRBJ1-2; no reliable D call. The germline gives CDR1 SQVTM, CDR2 ANQGSEA. The CDR3 length is 13 residues. V was trimmed by 4 bases and J by 4 bases, leaving 13 bases between them. CDR3 bases: TGCAGCGTTGTTTTCGAGACACCCTATGGCTACACCTTC. This translates into CSVVFETPYGYTF. Variable domain in full (rest from reference TRBV29-1 and TRBJ1-2): SAVISQKPSRDICQRGTSLTIQCQVDSQVTMMFWYRQQPGQSLTLIATANQGSEATYESGFVIDKFPISRPNLTFSTLTVSNMSPEDSSIYLCSVVFETPYGYTFGSGTRLTVV.

The chain joins TRBV12-3 or TRBV12-4 to TRBJ2-1, with D possibly matching TRBD1 (5 bases). V lost 7 bases and J 10 bases, leaving 11 bases between the germline ends. The CDR3 is made up of 11 amino acids. CDR3 in amino acids: CASISRGEQFF. The CDR3 nucleotides read TGTGCCAGCATTTCAAGGGGCGAGCAGTTCTTC.

This clone occurred once. J is TRBJ2-5 and V is TRBV3-1 (or the pseudogene TRBV3-2); 7 bases line up with TRBD2. The CDR3 sequence is 14 residues long. The V segment lost 4 bases and the J segment 4 bases; nucleotides outside the gene matches: 6. Germline assignment: CDR1 LGHDT and CDR2 YNNKEL (reference sequence). CDR3 coding DNA: TGTGCCAGCAGCCCCCTGGCTAGCGGAGAGACCCAGTACTTC. Translated, it gives CASSPLASGETQYF.

The rearrangement joins TRBV3-1 (or the pseudogene TRBV3-2) to TRBJ2-2; D remains unclear. From germline, CDR1 is LGHDT and CDR2 YNNKEL (reference sequence). V shed 4 bases and J shed 4 bases, with 13 bases lying between them. This CDR3 is 15 amino acids long. The CDR3 loop is CASSPPLDRTGELFF. DNA of the CDR3: TGTGCCAGCAGCCCCCCCCTCGACCGCACCGGGGAGCTGTTTTTT.

The J gene is TRBJ2-5, the V gene TRBV18; D is unclear. Germline V lookup: CDR1 KGHSH, CDR2 LQKENI. Trimming removed 3 bases at V and 2 bases at J, with 13 bases between. The CDR3 totals 15 residues. CDR3 in amino acids: CASSPRVGPQETQYF. The CDR3 DNA reads as TGTGCCAGCTCACCTCGCGTCGGTCCTCAAGAGACCCAGTACTTC.

This clone was seen once. CDR3 loop: CASSLDSGVSKNIQYF. The CDR3 DNA follows: TGCGCCAGCAGCTTGGACAGCGGGGTGTCGAAAAACATTCAGTACTTC. The rearrangement uses TRBV5-1 and TRBJ2-4; 7 nucleotides agree with TRBD2. CDR3 size: 16 residues. The germline CDR1 and CDR2 sequences are SGHRS and YFSETQ. V was pared by 0 bases and J by 4 bases, with 7 bases of the junction left unmatched.

This clone appeared a few times. A read error may account for a junction end that differs from germline. The chain combines TRBV6-1 with TRBJ1-5; the D gene is possibly TRBD1 (5 bases). Germline-derived CDR1 and CDR2 are MNHNS and SASEGT. The CDR3 sequence is 16 residues long. The CDR3 protein is CACSDAEGSGEQPQHF. Written as DNA, the CDR3 is TGTGCCTGCAGTGATGCGGAGGGGAGTGGGGAGCAGCCCCAGCATTTT.

CDR3 DNA sequence: TGTGCCAGTAGAATGGGACAGTTGAACACTGAAGCTTTCTTT. It codes for CASRMGQLNTEAFF. The rearrangement joins TRBV19 to TRBJ1-1, with 7 nucleotides matching TRBD1. CDR3 length: 14 residues. V shed 6 bases and J 0 bases; nucleotides not matched to a gene: 4. Germline lookup yields CDR1 LNHDA and CDR2 SQIVND (reference sequence).